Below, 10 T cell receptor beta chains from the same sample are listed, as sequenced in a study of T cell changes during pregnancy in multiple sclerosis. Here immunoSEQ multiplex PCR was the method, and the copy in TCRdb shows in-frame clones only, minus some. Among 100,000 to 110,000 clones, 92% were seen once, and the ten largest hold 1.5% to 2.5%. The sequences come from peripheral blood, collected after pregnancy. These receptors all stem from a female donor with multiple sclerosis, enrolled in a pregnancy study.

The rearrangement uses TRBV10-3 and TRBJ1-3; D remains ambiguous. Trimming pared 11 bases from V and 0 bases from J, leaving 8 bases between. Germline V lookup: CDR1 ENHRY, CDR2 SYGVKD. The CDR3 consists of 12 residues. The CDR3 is CAVRSSGNTIYF. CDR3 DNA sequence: TGTGCCGTACGGAGCTCTGGAAACACCATATATTTT.

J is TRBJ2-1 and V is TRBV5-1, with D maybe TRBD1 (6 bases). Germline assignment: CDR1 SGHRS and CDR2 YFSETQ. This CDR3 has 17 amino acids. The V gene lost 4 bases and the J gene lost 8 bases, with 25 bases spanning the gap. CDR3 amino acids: CASSRGSTGSVRYEQFF. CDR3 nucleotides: TGCGCCAGCAGCCGCGGCTCCACAGGGTCAGTACGGTATGAGCAGTTCTTC.

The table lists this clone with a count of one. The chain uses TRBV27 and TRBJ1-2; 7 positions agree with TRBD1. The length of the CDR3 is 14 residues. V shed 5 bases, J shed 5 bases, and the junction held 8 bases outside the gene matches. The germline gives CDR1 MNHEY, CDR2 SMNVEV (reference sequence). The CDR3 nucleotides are TGTGCCAGCAGTAGACATCAACAGGGGTATGGCTACACCTTC. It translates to CASSRHQQGYGYTF.

CDR3 region: CASSLGTEVNIQYF. CDR3 DNA sequence: TGCGCCAGCAGCTTGGGGACAGAAGTAAACATTCAGTACTTC. The rearrangement joins TRBV5-1 to TRBJ2-4, with a possible D match to TRBD1 (6 bases). Per germline, CDR1 SGHRS and CDR2 YFSETQ. This CDR3 contains 14 residues. V shed 0 bases and J shed 6 bases, with 10 bases lying between them.

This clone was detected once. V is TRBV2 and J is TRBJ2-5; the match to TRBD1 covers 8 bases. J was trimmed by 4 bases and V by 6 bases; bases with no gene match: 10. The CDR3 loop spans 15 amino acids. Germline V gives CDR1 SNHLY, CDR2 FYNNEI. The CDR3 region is CASSRQSGTGETQYF. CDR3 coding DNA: TGTGCCAGCAGCAGACAGTCGGGGACAGGAGAGACCCAGTACTTC.

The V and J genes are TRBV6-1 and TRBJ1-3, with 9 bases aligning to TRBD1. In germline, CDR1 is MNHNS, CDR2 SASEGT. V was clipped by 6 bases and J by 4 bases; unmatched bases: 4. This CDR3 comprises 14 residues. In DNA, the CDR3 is TGTGCCAGCAGGGCGGGACAGGGAGGAAACACCATATATTTT. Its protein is CASRAGQGGNTIYF.

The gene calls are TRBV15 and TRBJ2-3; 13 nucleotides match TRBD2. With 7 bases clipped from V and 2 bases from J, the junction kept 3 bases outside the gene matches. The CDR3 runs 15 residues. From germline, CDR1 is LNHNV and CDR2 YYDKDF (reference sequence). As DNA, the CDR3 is TGTGCCACCAAAGGACTAGCGGGAGACACAGATACGCAGTATTTT. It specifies CATKGLAGDTDTQYF.

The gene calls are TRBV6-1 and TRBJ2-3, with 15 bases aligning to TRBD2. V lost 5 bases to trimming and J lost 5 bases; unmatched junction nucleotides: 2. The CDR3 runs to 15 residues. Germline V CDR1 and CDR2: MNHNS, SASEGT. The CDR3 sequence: CASSPGLAGGDTQYF. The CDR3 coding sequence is TGTGCCAGCAGTCCGGGACTAGCGGGAGGAGATACGCAGTATTTT.

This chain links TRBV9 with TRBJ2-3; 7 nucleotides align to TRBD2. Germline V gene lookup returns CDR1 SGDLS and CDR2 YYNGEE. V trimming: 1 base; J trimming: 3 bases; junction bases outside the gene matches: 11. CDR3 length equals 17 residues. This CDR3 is CASSVSPGLIRTDTQYF. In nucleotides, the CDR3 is TGTGCCAGCAGCGTAAGCCCGGGACTAATTAGGACAGATACGCAGTATTTT.

The CDR3: CASSSSQGRNSPLHF. CDR3 nucleotide sequence: TGTGCCAGCAGCTCCTCACAGGGGAGGAATTCACCCCTCCACTTT. V usage is TRBV28 and J usage is TRBJ1-6; 7 nucleotides agree with TRBD1. After removal of 6 bases from V and 7 bases from J, the junction contained 9 bases not matched to a gene. Germline CDR1 reads MDHEN; CDR2 reads SYDVKM. The CDR3 runs 15 residues.